There are many counts of the clone carrying this T cell receptor (beta chain). The ends were cut back, 0 bases at V and 4 bases at J, with 12 bases in the middle. The CDR3 contains 15 residues. CDR1 and CDR2 from the germline V gene are SGHTA and FQGNSA. The record originates from a study of early T cells in non-severe SARS-CoV-2 infection. TCRdb recomputed calls from the 5' RACE reads with MiXCR, one row per CDR3 protein. The data contain 50,000 to 65,000 distinct CDR3 sequences, 8% to 9.5% of them singletons. Sequenced: whole blood. The chain carries TRBV7-2 and TRBJ1-2; D is unresolved. This receptor was taken from an adult who was a healthcare worker with PCR-confirmed SARS-CoV-2 infection or an uninfected control (not recorded which). CDR3 sequence: CASSLAEGMGYGYTF. The DNA for the CDR3 is TGTGCCAGCAGCTTAGCAGAGGGAATGGGCTATGGCTACACCTTC.